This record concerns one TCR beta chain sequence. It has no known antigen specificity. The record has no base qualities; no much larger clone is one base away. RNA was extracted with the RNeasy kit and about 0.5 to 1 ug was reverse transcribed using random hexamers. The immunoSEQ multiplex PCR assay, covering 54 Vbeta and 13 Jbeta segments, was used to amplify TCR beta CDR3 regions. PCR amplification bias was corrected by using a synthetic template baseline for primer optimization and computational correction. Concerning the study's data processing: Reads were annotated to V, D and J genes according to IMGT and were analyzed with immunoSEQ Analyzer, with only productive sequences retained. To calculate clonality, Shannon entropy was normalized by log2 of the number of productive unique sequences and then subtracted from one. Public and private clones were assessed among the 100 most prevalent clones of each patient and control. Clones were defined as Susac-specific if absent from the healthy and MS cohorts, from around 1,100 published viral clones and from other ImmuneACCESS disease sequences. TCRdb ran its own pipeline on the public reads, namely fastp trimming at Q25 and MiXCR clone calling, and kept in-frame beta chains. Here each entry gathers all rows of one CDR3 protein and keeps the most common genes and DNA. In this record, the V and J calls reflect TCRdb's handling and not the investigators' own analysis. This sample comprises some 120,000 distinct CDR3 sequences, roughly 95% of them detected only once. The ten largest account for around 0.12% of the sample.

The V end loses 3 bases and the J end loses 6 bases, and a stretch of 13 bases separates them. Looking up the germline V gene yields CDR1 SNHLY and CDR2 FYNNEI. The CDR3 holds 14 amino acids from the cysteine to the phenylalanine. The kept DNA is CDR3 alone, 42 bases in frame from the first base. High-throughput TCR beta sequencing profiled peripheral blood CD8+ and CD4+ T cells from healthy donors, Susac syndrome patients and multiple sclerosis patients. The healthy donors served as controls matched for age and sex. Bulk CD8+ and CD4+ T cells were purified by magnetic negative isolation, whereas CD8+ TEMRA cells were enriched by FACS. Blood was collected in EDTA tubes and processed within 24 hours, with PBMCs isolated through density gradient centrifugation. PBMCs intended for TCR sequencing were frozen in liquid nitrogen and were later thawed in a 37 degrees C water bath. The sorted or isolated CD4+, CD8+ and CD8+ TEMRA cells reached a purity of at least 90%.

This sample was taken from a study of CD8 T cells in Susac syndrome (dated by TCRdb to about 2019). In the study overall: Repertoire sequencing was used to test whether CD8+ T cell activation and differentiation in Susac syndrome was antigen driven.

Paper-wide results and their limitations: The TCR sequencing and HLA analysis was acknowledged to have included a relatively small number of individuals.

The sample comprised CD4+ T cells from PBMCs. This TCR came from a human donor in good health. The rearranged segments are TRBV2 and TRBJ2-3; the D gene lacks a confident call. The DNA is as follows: TGTGCCAGCAGTGATAGTACCCTGGGGGATACGCAGTATTTT. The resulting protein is CASSDSTLGDTQYF. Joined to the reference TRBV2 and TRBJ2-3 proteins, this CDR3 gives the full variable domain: EPEVTQTPSHQVTQMGQEVILRCVPISNHLYFYWYRQILGQKVEFLVSFYNNEISEKSEIFDDQFSVERPDGSNFTLKIRSTKLEDSAMYFCASSDSTLGDTQYFGPGTRLTVL.